A single sample gave rise to the 13 T cell receptor beta chains below, sequenced in a study of T-cell reconstitution after alpha-beta-depleted transplantation in children. As it was prepared, the TCRbeta library received unique molecular identifiers. TCRdb reprocessed the PCR reads with MiXCR, giving one entry per CDR3 protein. The sample has 800,000 to 1,000,000 distinct CDR3 sequences, about 30% seen once. The sequencing used PBMCs, mostly from graft donor cells, collected 360 days after TCRalphabeta/CD19-depleted stem cell transplant. Every receptor here comes from a boy younger than two who had a stem cell transplant for SCID, so the T cells may come from the graft donor.

This chain connects TRBV9 to TRBJ2-1; the D is unclear. The CDR3 extends over 12 amino acids. Germline V CDR1 and CDR2: SGDLS, YYNGEE. The V end lost 0 bases, the J end lost 6 bases, and 4 bases lay between the germline ends. The DNA of the CDR3 is TGTGCCAGCAGCGTAGGATTCAATGAGCAGTTCTTC. Translated, it gives CASSVGFNEQFF.

The chain couples TRBV5-1 to TRBJ1-1; TRBD1 matches at 7 bases. The CDR3 has 17 residues. CDR1 is SGHRS, CDR2 YFSETQ, per germline. V lost 3 bases and J lost 6; bases outside the gene matches: 17. The CDR3, as DNA: TGCGCCAGCAGCTCTCGACAGGGTAGGGCGGTGGGCGCTGAAGCTTTCTTT. Encoded protein: CASSSRQGRAVGAEAFF.

The chain is built from TRBV5-1 and TRBJ2-7; D unclear. V lost 0 bases and J 2 bases, leaving 9 bases between the germline ends. CDR3 size: 14 residues. Looked up from germline, CDR1 is SGHRS and CDR2 is YFSETQ. The CDR3 here is CASSLAPVTYEQYF. CDR3 DNA: TGCGCCAGCAGCTTGGCCCCGGTAACCTACGAGCAGTACTTC.

The J gene is TRBJ2-3, the V gene TRBV7-6; weak D call: TRBD2 (5 bases). The V end lost 5 bases, the J end lost 1 base, and 19 bases lay between the germline ends. Germline V gene sequence: CDR1 SGHVS, CDR2 FNYEAQ. The CDR3 has 17 amino acids. As DNA, the CDR3 is TGTGCCAGCAGCCAGCAACTCCTAGCTCTGCGCACAGATACGCAGTATTTT. It is translated as CASSQQLLALRTDTQYF.

This chain's CDR3 is CASRRETGELFF. The CDR3 DNA sequence: TGTGCCAGCAGGCGAGAGACCGGGGAGCTGTTTTTT. The V and J genes are TRBV2 and TRBJ2-2; D is unresolved. The germline gives CDR1 SNHLY, CDR2 FYNNEI. This CDR3 is 12 amino acids long. V lost 6 bases and J lost 5, with 7 bases in between. The full variable domain, with the rest looked up from reference TRBV2 and TRBJ2-2, is EPEVTQTPSHQVTQMGQEVILRCVPISNHLYFYWYRQILGQKVEFLVSFYNNEISEKSEIFDDQFSVERPDGSNFTLKIRSTKLEDSAMYFCASRRETGELFFGEGSRLTVL.

This clonotype was recorded a few times. The chain employs TRBV7-9 and TRBJ2-7; D not resolved. The CDR3 covers 16 residues. Germline V gives CDR1 SEHNR, CDR2 FQNEAQ (reference sequence). V lost 5 bases and J 0 bases, leaving 17 bases between the germline ends. CDR3 in amino acids: CASSPRLTATSYEQYF. CDR3 bases: TGTGCCAGCAGCCCAAGACTGACTGCGACCTCCTACGAGCAGTACTTC.

This clonotype was counted at least ten times. CDR3 coding DNA: TGTGCCAGCAAACAGGGGCAAGAGACCCAGTACTTC. This translates into CASKQGQETQYF. The V gene is TRBV7-9, the J gene TRBJ2-5; the match to TRBD1 covers 7 bases. The V gene's germline CDR1 is SEHNR and CDR2 FQNEAQ (reference sequence). The CDR3 extends over 12 amino acids. V lost 7 bases and J lost 2; bases outside the gene matches: 1.

The chain couples TRBV6-1 to TRBJ1-5; possibly TRBD1 for D (6 bases). Germline CDR1 reads MNHNS; CDR2 reads SASEGT. The CDR3 consists of 13 residues. Trimming took off 8 bases at V and 7 bases at J, with 15 bases between the two ends. The CDR3 coding sequence is TGTGCCAGCGGGGGGGGGCGCTTCCAGCCCCAGCATTTT. It codes for CASGGGRFQPQHF.

This chain links TRBV6-5 with TRBJ2-7; 9 bases map to TRBD2. This CDR3 contains 17 residues. The germline V gene has CDR1 MNHEY and CDR2 SVGAGI. The V and J ends lost 0 bases and 7 bases, in that order; junction bases with no gene match: 13. CDR3 DNA sequence: TGTGCCAGCAGTTACTCGCACCCTAGGCGGGGGGGCCTTGAGCAGTACTTC. It codes for CASSYSHPRRGGLEQYF.

This rearrangement joins TRBV10-3 to TRBJ1-2; TRBD1 is a possible D gene (5 bases). This CDR3 contains 15 residues. Trimming stripped 10 bases from V and 4 bases from J, with 22 bases between. The germline gives CDR1 ENHRY, CDR2 SYGVKD. The CDR3 DNA sequence: TGTGCCACCACGATCGGGGGGGAGGGTACCTATGGCTACACCTTC. It specifies CATTIGGEGTYGYTF.

The CDR3 sequence: CASRELGGVVGSPLHF. The CDR3 DNA is TGTGCCAGCAGGGAACTGGGGGGGGTGGTAGGTTCACCCCTCCACTTT. This chain uses TRBV28 with TRBJ1-6; tentative D call: TRBD1 (5 bases). CDR1 is MDHEN, CDR2 SYDVKM, per germline. The CDR3 runs to 16 residues. V was pared by 6 bases and J by 9 bases, with 21 bases between.

The chain couples TRBV12-3 or TRBV12-4 to TRBJ1-1, with a tentative D call TRBD1 (6 bases). CDR3 length equals 16 residues. V dropped 7 bases and J dropped 3 bases, with 21 bases sitting between them. The CDR3 sequence is CASTRGAGAIDTEAFF. The CDR3 DNA follows: TGTGCCAGCACTCGGGGGGCGGGGGCTATAGACACTGAAGCTTTCTTT.

This clonotype showed up just a few times. V gene TRBV7-6 combines with J gene TRBJ2-7, with 13 bases fitting TRBD2. The V and J ends lost 1 base and 2 bases, in that order; junction bases with no gene match: 5. The CDR3 has 17 amino acids. Germline V gene sequence: CDR1 SGHVS, CDR2 FNYEAQ. CDR3 bases: TGTGCCAGCAGCTTAGGACCTGGACTAGCGGGAGCCTACGAGCAGTACTTC. Translation: CASSLGPGLAGAYEQYF.